The source of this T cell receptor beta chain is a study of response to subunit inactivated influenza vaccine. V dropped 3 bases and J dropped 4 bases, with 9 bases sitting between them. The CDR3 totals 13 residues. In its sample, this clonotype was seen many times. TCRdb used MiXCR to reprocess the RT-PCR reads, holding one entry per CDR3 protein. The sample has more than 550,000 distinct CDR3 sequences; approximately 12% are singletons. V is TRBV12-3 or TRBV12-4 and J is TRBJ1-1, with D possibly TRBD1 on 5 matching bases. The sample was PBMCs from blood, taken on the day of vaccination. The clonotype comes from a man aged 50 to 59 who received an inactivated influenza vaccine. CDR3 protein: CASSFGGVTEAFF. In DNA, the CDR3 is TGTGCCAGCAGTTTCGGGGGGGTCACTGAAGCTTTCTTT.